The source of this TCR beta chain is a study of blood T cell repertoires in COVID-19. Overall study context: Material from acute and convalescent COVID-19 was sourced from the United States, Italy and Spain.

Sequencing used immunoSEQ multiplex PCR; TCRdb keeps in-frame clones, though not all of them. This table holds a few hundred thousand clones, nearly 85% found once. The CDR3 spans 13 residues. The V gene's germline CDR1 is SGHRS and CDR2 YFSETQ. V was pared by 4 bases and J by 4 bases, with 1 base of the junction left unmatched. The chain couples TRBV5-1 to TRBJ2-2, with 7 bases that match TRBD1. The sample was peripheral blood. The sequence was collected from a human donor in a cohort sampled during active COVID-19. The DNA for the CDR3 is TGCGCCAGCAGCGCAGGGGGCACCGGGGAGCTGTTTTTT. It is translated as CASSAGGTGELFF.